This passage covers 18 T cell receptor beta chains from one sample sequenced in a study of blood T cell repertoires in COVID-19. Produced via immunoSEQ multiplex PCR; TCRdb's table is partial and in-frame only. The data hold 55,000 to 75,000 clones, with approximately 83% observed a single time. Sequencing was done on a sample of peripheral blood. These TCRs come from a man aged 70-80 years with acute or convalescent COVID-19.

CDR3 residues: CASSEVRGGRGELFF. Here the CDR3 DNA reads TGCGCCAGCAGTGAGGTCCGGGGGGGGCGCGGGGAGCTGTTTTTT. The chain has TRBV10-2 and TRBJ2-2; 8 bases match TRBD2. V shed 2 bases and J 7 bases; nucleotides not matched to a gene: 6. This CDR3 is 15 amino acids long. CDR1 WSHSY and CDR2 SAAADI come from the germline V gene.

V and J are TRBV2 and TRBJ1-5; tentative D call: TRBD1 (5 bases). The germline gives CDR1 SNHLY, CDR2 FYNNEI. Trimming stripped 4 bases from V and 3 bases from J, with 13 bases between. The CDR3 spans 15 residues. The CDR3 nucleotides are TGTGCCAGCAGTGGAGGGAGGGGCCCCAATCAGCCCCAGCATTTT. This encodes CASSGGRGPNQPQHF. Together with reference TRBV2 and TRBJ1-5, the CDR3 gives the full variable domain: EPEVTQTPSHQVTQMGQEVILRCVPISNHLYFYWYRQILGQKVEFLVSFYNNEISEKSEIFDDQFSVERPDGSNFTLKIRSTKLEDSAMYFCASSGGRGPNQPQHFGDGTRLSIL.

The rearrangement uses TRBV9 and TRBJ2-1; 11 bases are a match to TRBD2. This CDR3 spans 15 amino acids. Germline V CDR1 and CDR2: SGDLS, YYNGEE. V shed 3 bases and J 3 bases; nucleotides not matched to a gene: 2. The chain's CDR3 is CASSASGRIYNEQFF. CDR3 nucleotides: TGTGCCAGCAGCGCTAGCGGGAGGATCTACAATGAGCAGTTCTTC.

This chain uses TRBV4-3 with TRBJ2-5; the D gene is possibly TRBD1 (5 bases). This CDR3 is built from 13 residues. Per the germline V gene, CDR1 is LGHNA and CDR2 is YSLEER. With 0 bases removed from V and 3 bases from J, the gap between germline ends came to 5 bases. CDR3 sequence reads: CASSQEQEETQYF. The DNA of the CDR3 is TGCGCCAGCAGCCAAGAACAGGAAGAGACCCAGTACTTC.

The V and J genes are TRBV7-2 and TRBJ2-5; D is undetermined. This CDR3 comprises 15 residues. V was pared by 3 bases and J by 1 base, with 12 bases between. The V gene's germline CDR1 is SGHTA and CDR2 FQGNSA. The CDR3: CASSFPSLLQETQYF. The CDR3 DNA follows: TGTGCCAGCAGCTTTCCGAGCCTCCTCCAAGAGACCCAGTACTTC.

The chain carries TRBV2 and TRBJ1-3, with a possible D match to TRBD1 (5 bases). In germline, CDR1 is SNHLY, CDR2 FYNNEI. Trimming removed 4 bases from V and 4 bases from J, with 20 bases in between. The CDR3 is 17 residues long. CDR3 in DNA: TGTGCCAGCAGTGTCACCGCCCTTACGACAGTCGGAAACACCATATATTTT. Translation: CASSVTALTTVGNTIYF. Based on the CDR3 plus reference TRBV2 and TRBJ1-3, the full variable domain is EPEVTQTPSHQVTQMGQEVILRCVPISNHLYFYWYRQILGQKVEFLVSFYNNEISEKSEIFDDQFSVERPDGSNFTLKIRSTKLEDSAMYFCASSVTALTTVGNTIYFGEGSWLTVV.

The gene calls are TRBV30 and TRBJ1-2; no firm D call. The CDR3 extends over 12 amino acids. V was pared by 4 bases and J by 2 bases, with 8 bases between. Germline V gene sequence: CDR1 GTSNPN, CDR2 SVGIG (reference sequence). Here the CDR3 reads CAWTDINYGYTF. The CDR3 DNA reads TGTGCCTGGACAGACATCAACTATGGCTACACCTTC.

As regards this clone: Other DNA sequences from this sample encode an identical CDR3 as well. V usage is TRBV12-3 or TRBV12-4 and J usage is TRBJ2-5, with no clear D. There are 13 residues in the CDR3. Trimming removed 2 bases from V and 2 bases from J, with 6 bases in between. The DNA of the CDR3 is TGTGCCAGCAGTTTACGACTGCAAGAGACCCAGTACTTC. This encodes CASSLRLQETQYF.

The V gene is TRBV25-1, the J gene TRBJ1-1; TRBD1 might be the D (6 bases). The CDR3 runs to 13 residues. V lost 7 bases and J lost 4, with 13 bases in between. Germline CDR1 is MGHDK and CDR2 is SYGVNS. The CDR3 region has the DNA TGTGCCAGCATGCTGGGGGCGAGCACTGAAGCTTTCTTT. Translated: CASMLGASTEAFF.

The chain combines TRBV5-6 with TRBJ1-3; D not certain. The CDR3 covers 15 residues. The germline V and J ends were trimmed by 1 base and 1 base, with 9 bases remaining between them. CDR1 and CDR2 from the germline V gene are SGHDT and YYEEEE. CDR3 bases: TGTGCCAGCAGCTTGTCAGGCGCTTCTGGAAACACCATATATTTT. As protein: CASSLSGASGNTIYF.

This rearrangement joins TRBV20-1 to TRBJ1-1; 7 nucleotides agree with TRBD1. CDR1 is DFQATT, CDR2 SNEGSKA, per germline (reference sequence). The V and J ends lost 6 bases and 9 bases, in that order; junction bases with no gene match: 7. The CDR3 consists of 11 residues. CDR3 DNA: TGCAGTGCCCCGAGGGGGCCCAAAGCTTTCTTT. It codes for CSAPRGPKAFF.

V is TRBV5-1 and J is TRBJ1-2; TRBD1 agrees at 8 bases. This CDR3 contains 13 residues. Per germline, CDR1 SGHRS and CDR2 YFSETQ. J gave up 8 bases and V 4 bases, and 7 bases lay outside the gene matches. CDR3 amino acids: CASSRGQGEGYTF. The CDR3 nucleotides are TGCGCCAGCAGCCGCGGACAGGGCGAAGGCTACACCTTC. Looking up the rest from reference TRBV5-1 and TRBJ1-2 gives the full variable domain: KAGVTQTPRYLIKTRGQQVTLSCSPISGHRSVSWYQQTPGQGLQFLFEYFSETQRNKGNFPGRFSGRQFSNSRSEMNVSTLELGDSALYLCASSRGQGEGYTFGSGTRLTVV.

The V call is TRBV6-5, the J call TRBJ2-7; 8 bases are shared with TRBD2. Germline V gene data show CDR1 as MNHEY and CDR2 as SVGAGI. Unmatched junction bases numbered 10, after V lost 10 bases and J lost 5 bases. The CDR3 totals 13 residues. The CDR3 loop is CATRPGGFHEQYF. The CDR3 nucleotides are TGTGCCACCCGCCCGGGGGGGTTCCACGAGCAGTACTTC.

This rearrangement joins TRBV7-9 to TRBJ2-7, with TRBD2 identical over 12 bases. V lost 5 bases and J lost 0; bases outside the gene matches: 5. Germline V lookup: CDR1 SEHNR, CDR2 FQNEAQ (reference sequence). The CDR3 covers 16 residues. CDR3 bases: TGTGCCAGCAGCCGCGGACTAGCGGGACGCTCCTACGAGCAGTACTTC. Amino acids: CASSRGLAGRSYEQYF.

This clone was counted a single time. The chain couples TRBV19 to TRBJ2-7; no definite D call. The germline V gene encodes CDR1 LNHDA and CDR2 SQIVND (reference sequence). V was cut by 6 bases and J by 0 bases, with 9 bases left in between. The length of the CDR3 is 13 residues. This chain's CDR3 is CASRPSGSYEQYF. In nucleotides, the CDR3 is TGTGCCAGTAGACCTTCGGGCTCCTACGAGCAGTACTTC.

In DNA, the CDR3 is TGCGCCAGCAGCCTCGGGGACAGGGGAATGCAGCCCCAGCATTTT. This translates into CASSLGDRGMQPQHF. V gene TRBV5-1 combines with J gene TRBJ1-5; TRBD1 matches at 10 bases. Losses at the gene ends were 4 bases for V and 7 bases for J; bases not matched to a gene: 8. This CDR3 has 15 residues. Germline V lookup: CDR1 SGHRS, CDR2 YFSETQ.

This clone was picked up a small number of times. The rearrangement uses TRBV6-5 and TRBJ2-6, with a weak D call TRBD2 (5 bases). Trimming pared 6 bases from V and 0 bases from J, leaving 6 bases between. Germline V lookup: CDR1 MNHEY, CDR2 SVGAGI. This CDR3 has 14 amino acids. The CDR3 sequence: CASRRDSGANVLTF. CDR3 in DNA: TGTGCCAGCAGACGGGACTCTGGGGCCAACGTCCTGACTTTC.

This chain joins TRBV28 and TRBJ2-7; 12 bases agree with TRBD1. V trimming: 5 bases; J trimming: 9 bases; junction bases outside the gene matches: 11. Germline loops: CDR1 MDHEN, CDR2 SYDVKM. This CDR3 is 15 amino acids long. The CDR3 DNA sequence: TGTGCCAGCAGTGTTCCGGGACAGGGGGCTCGGGTGCAGTACTTC. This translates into CASSVPGQGARVQYF.